These 14 T cell receptor beta chains were all obtained from the same sample, sequenced in a study of spatial heterogeneity in lung cancer. Each CDR3 protein is one row after TCRdb ran MiXCR on the 5' RACE reads. Among tens of thousands of distinct CDR3 sequences listed, about an eighth were seen once. Sample time point: sample taken at primary tumor resection. Material for sequencing was whole RNA from tumor, nontumor lung or frozen PBMC, left unsorted. Here the sequenced sample was PBMCs, taken at surgery. These receptors were collected from a male donor with early-stage non-small cell lung cancer.

V is TRBV29-1 and J is TRBJ2-5; possibly TRBD1 or TRBD2 for D (5 bases each). The CDR3 contains 12 residues. The V gene lost 7 bases and the J gene lost 5 bases, with 14 bases spanning the gap. Germline V lookup: CDR1 SQVTM, CDR2 ANQGSEA. Written as DNA, the CDR3 is TGCAGCGCTAGACTTGAGGGGGAGACCCAGTACTTC. It yields the protein CSARLEGETQYF.

The chain couples TRBV6-1 to TRBJ1-1; unclear D gene. The V end was cut by 2 bases, the J end by 6 bases, with 10 bases between. The CDR3 consists of 13 residues. Per the germline V gene, CDR1 is MNHNS and CDR2 is SASEGT. CDR3 DNA: TGTGCCAGCAGTGAAAGGTTCTTTGCTGAAGCTTTCTTT. Encoded protein: CASSERFFAEAFF.

J is TRBJ2-3 and V is TRBV2; D remains ambiguous. V was clipped by 4 bases and J by 2 bases, with 13 bases between them. The CDR3 is 15 amino acids. Germline-derived CDR1 and CDR2 are SNHLY and FYNNEI. The CDR3 loop reads CASSGPNWDTDTQYF. The CDR3 DNA reads TGTGCCAGCAGTGGGCCGAACTGGGACACAGATACGCAGTATTTT.

The rearrangement links TRBV12-3 or TRBV12-4 to TRBJ2-1, with TRBD1 matching 7 bases. The CDR3 loop spans 14 amino acids. The trim removed 3 bases at V and 3 bases at J, leaving 2 bases unmatched. The CDR3 coding sequence is TGTGCCAGCAGTTTGCCAGGGGGCTACAATGAGCAGTTCTTC. It specifies CASSLPGGYNEQFF.

The rearrangement links TRBV7-9 to TRBJ2-1; D remains unclear. V lost 3 bases to trimming and J lost 4 bases, with 7 bases between them. The germline gives CDR1 SEHNR, CDR2 FQNEAQ (reference sequence). This CDR3 region has 13 residues. The CDR3 spells CASSLFGYNEQFF. Written as DNA, the CDR3 is TGTGCCAGCAGCTTGTTTGGTTACAATGAGCAGTTCTTC.

This clonotype was observed many times. This rearrangement joins TRBV3-1 to TRBJ1-1; D not resolved. This CDR3 region has 15 residues. The V and J ends lost 1 base and 4 bases respectively, with 13 bases between them. Germline values: CDR1 LGHDT, CDR2 YNNKEL (reference sequence). CDR3 in amino acids: CASSQGWGESTEAFF. The CDR3 nucleotides are TGTGCCAGCAGCCAAGGATGGGGAGAGAGCACTGAAGCTTTCTTT.

The genes are TRBV5-4 and TRBJ2-3, with 8 bases matching TRBD2. Trimming removed 5 bases from V and 14 bases from J; junction bases left unmatched: 16. The CDR3 consists of 14 residues. Per germline, CDR1 SGHNT and CDR2 YYREEE (reference sequence). The CDR3 protein is CASREELAVDTRYF. CDR3 DNA sequence: TGTGCCAGCAGAGAAGAACTAGCGGTAGATACGAGGTATTTT.

Only a few counts were recorded for this clonotype. The V gene is TRBV7-8, the J gene TRBJ2-1; D is undetermined. In germline, CDR1 is SGHVS, CDR2 FQNEAQ. V was cut by 1 base and J by 2 bases, with 9 bases left in between. The CDR3 runs to 15 residues. The CDR3 coding sequence is TGTGCCAGCAGCTTAGGCCGATATACCTACAATGAGCAGTTCTTC. Protein product: CASSLGRYTYNEQFF.

This clonotype showed up many times. The chain carries TRBV29-1 and TRBJ2-3, with D unresolved. This CDR3 is 14 amino acids long. CDR1 SQVTM and CDR2 ANQGSEA come from the germline V gene. With 1 base removed from V and 1 base from J, the gap between germline ends came to 9 bases. CDR3 sequence reads: CSVEGETRTDTQYF. The DNA for the CDR3 is TGCAGCGTTGAAGGGGAAACGCGCACAGATACGCAGTATTTT.

This clonotype was observed a few times. The chain recombines TRBV7-6 with TRBJ2-5, with 11 bases lining up with TRBD2. The V and J ends lost 3 bases and 2 bases, in that order; junction bases with no gene match: 5. CDR1 is SGHVS and CDR2 is FNYEAQ in the germline V gene. The CDR3 covers 16 residues. The CDR3 region is CASSLNVAGGQETQYF. The CDR3, as DNA: TGTGCCAGCAGCTTGAACGTAGCGGGAGGGCAAGAGACCCAGTACTTC.

The chain links TRBV7-9 to TRBJ2-5, with 9 bases that match TRBD2. CDR3 length: 14 residues. V shed 5 bases, J shed 2 bases, and the junction held 3 bases outside the gene matches. Germline values: CDR1 SEHNR, CDR2 FQNEAQ (reference sequence). The CDR3 DNA reads TGTGCCAGCAGCCTCAGCGGGGGGCAAGAGACCCAGTACTTC. This translates into CASSLSGGQETQYF.

This clonotype was found many times. V and J are TRBV4-3 and TRBJ2-1; the D call may be TRBD1 or TRBD2 (5 bases each). Germline-derived CDR1 and CDR2 are LGHNA and YSLEER. This CDR3 has 18 residues. Trimming shortened V by 0 bases and J by 0 bases, and 15 bases separated the two germline ends. The CDR3 DNA sequence: TGCGCCAGCAGCCAAGATCATCGGGCAGGGAGCTCCTACAATGAGCAGTTCTTC. The encoded protein is CASSQDHRAGSSYNEQFF.

The table lists this clonotype with a few counts. The V gene is TRBV4-1, the J gene TRBJ1-5; D gene unclear. From germline, CDR1 is MGHRA and CDR2 YSYEKL. Trimming shortened V by 3 bases and J by 7 bases, and 10 bases separated the two germline ends. This CDR3 region has 13 residues. CDR3 sequence: CASSQAILQPQHF. In DNA, the CDR3 is TGCGCCAGCAGCCAGGCTATCCTCCAGCCCCAGCATTTT.

V gene TRBV30 combines with J gene TRBJ2-5, with D uncertain. Trimming took off 2 bases at V and 0 bases at J, with 10 bases between the two ends. CDR1 is GTSNPN and CDR2 is SVGIG in the germline V gene (reference sequence). This CDR3 is 14 amino acids long. The CDR3 sequence: CAWSSGWYQETQYF. In nucleotides, the CDR3 is TGTGCCTGGAGTTCGGGTTGGTACCAAGAGACCCAGTACTTC.